This TCR beta chain was recorded in a study of blood T cell repertoires in COVID-19. In assigning cohorts, the study relied on participant-reported clinical history. V was clipped by 3 bases and J by 1 base, with 6 bases between them. Germline V CDR1 and CDR2: DFQATT, SNEGSKA (reference sequence). There are 12 residues in the CDR3. Assay used: immunoSEQ multiplex PCR; TCRdb lists only in-frame clones, some missing. The profile covers approximately 220,000 clones, with 80% appearing a single time and about 7.7% taken by the ten largest. This clone appeared once. The specimen sequenced was PBMCs or T cells enriched from blood (not recorded which). The receptor's source is a woman aged 40 to 49 with acute COVID-19. This sequence joins TRBV20-1 and TRBJ2-5, with D possibly TRBD1 on 5 matching bases. The CDR3: CSASGAQETQYF. Here the CDR3 DNA reads TGCAGTGCTAGTGGGGCCCAAGAGACCCAGTACTTC.